What follows are 10 T cell receptor beta chains derived from one specimen sequenced in a study of yellow fever vaccine responses in identical twins. TCRdb independently ran MiXCR on the RT-PCR reads; one entry per CDR3 protein. The table lists approximately 12,000 distinct CDR3 sequences, almost 85% of them singletons. The sample was T cells from blood (PBMCs), unsorted or a sorted subset (not recorded which), taken before or after yellow fever vaccination (not recorded which). The receptors here all came from a woman aged 18-35 years who received the yellow fever vaccine.

J is TRBJ2-7 and V is TRBV20-1; 7 bases fit TRBD2. The CDR3 has 13 residues. Germline CDR1 is DFQATT and CDR2 is SNEGSKA (reference sequence). The CDR3 coding sequence is TGCAGCGGGTTGGTGGGAGGGCCCTCCGAGCAGTACTTC. As protein: CSGLVGGPSEQYF.

The V and J genes are TRBV11-1 and TRBJ2-7; D perhaps matches TRBD1 (5 bases). The CDR3 sequence is 13 residues long. Germline V gene lookup returns CDR1 SGHAT and CDR2 FQDESV (reference sequence). The ends were cut back, 1 base at V and 3 bases at J, with 7 bases in the middle. CDR3 sequence: CASSLVTGYEQYF. The CDR3, as DNA: TGTGCCAGCAGCTTAGTAACAGGCTACGAGCAGTACTTC.

The chain has TRBV4-3 and TRBJ2-1; perhaps TRBD2 as D (6 bases). Germline values: CDR1 LGHNA, CDR2 YSLEER. Trimming stripped 0 bases from V and 4 bases from J, with 13 bases between. The CDR3 is 16 amino acids. CDR3 protein: CASSQDWGVRYNEQFF. The CDR3 DNA reads as TGCGCCAGCAGCCAAGATTGGGGGGTCAGATACAATGAGCAGTTCTTC.

The V gene is TRBV20-1, the J gene TRBJ2-1, with unresolved D. There are 11 residues in the CDR3. The germline gives CDR1 DFQATT, CDR2 SNEGSKA (reference sequence). Trimming took off 1 base at V and 12 bases at J, with 10 bases between the two ends. In DNA, the CDR3 is TGCAGTGCTAGAGCCGTGCTTGGGCAGTTCTTC. Its protein product is CSARAVLGQFF.

J is TRBJ1-5 and V is TRBV27; tentatively, D is TRBD1 (5 bases). V was cut by 6 bases and J by 0 bases, with 12 bases left in between. There are 15 residues in the CDR3. The germline V gene has CDR1 MNHEY and CDR2 SMNVEV (reference sequence). The CDR3 DNA follows: TGTGCCAGCAGGTTGCGGGGGAATAGCAATCAGCCCCAGCATTTT. Protein product: CASRLRGNSNQPQHF.

The chain has TRBV11-1 and TRBJ2-5; the match to TRBD2 covers 11 bases. The CDR3 has 18 amino acids. Germline V lookup: CDR1 SGHAT, CDR2 FQDESV (reference sequence). With 4 bases clipped from V and 2 bases from J, the junction kept 12 bases outside the gene matches. CDR3 bases: TGTGCCAGCAGCTCACCCACCACCGGGACTAGCGGTCAAGAGACCCAGTACTTC. It is translated as CASSSPTTGTSGQETQYF.

The chain uses TRBV12-3 or TRBV12-4 and TRBJ2-1, with TRBD1 identical over 7 bases. CDR3 length: 17 residues. With 3 bases clipped from V and 0 bases from J, the junction kept 8 bases outside the gene matches. CDR3 DNA: TGTGCCAGCAGTTTGGATCCGTCAGGGGGCTCCTACAATGAGCAGTTCTTC. Translated, it gives CASSLDPSGGSYNEQFF.

This chain connects TRBV6-1 to TRBJ2-3, with 15 bases fitting TRBD2. V lost 6 bases and J lost 4; bases outside the gene matches: 5. The CDR3 sequence is 16 residues long. Germline V CDR1 and CDR2: MNHNS, SASEGT. The CDR3 region has the DNA TGTGCCAGCAGAAGGACTAGCGGGGGGGCCCCAGATACGCAGTATTTT. As protein: CASRRTSGGAPDTQYF.

The chain uses TRBV19 and TRBJ1-2; 7 nucleotides match TRBD1. This CDR3 has 12 amino acids. Trimming removed 7 bases from V and 8 bases from J; junction bases left unmatched: 7. Germline CDR1 LNHDA, CDR2 SQIVND (reference sequence). The CDR3 nucleotides read TGTGCCAGTACGGACAGGCCGGGCGGCTACACCTTC. This encodes CASTDRPGGYTF.

The V call is TRBV4-1, the J call TRBJ2-3; D perhaps matches TRBD2 (6 bases). Germline-derived CDR1 and CDR2 are MGHRA and YSYEKL. The CDR3 consists of 15 residues. Trimming shortened V by 5 bases and J by 6 bases, and 18 bases separated the two germline ends. The CDR3 sequence: CASSSQGLSRDTQYF. As DNA, the CDR3 is TGCGCCAGCAGCTCTCAGGGACTCTCTCGCGATACGCAGTATTTT.